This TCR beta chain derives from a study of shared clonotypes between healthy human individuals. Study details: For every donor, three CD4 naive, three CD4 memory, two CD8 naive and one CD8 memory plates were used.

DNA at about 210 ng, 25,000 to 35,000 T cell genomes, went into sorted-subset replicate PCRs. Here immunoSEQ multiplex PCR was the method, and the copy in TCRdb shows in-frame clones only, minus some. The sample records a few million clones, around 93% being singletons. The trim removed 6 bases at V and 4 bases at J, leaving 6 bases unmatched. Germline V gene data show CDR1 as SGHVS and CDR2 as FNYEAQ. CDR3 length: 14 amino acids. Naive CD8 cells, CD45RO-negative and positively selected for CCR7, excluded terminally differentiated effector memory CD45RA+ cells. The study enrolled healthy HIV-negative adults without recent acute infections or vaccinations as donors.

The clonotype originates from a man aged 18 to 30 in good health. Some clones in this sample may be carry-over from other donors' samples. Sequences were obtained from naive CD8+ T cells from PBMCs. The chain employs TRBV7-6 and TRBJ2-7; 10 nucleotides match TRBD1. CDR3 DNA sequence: TGTGCCAGCAGTATCGGGACAGGGGAATACGAGCAGTACTTC. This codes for CASSIGTGEYEQYF.